This record looks at one T cell receptor beta chain sequence and its context. The antigen remains unidentified. This sample is drawn from a study of T cell responses to AZD1222 COVID-19 vaccine. Deletions cut 7 bases from V and 0 bases from J, with 13 bases between. The CDR3 consists of 15 residues. Looked up from germline, CDR1 is SNHLY and CDR2 is FYNNEI. The data were produced by immunoSEQ multiplex PCR, yet TCRdb's version contains in-frame clones alone and is incomplete. The sample lists 130,000 or so clones; 88% were seen once. Findings of the study overall: Among the donors, most were white British and more were female, and clonal diversity was possibly underestimated. Sampled repertoires all dated from after the peak T cell response. Researchers report vaccine-associated CD4 TCRs spanning spike, with dominance at 160-218 and 743-854. Seropositive status at baseline applied to only six AZD1222 recipients.

The sequence derives from an adult who received the AZD1222 COVID-19 vaccine. The gene calls are TRBV2 and TRBJ1-5; the D gene is possibly TRBD1 (5 bases). Sequenced material: peripheral blood, taken 28 days after the second AZD1222 dose. In DNA, the CDR3 is TGTGCCAGCACCGAGGGGAGCTATAGCAATCAGCCCCAGCATTTT. It is translated as CASTEGSYSNQPQHF.